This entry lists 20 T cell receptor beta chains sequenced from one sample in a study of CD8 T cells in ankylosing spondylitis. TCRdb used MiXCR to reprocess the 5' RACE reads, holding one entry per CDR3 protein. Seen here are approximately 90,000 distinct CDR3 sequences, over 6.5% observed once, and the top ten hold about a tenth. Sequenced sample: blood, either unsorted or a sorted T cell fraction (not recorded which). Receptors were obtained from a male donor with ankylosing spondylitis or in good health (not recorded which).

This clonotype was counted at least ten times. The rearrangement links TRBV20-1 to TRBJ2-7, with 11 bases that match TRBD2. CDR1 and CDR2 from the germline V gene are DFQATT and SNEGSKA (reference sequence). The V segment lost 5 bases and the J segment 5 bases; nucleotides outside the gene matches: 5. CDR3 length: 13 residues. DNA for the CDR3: TGCAGTGCTTCCCTAGCGGGGGGCAACGAGCAGTACTTC. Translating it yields CSASLAGGNEQYF.

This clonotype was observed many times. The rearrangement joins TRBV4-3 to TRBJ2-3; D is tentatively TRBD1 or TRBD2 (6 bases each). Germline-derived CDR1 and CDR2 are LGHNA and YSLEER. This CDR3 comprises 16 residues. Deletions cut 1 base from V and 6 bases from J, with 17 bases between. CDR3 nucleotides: TGCGCCAGCAGCCAAGCGGGGGCGCAGATTTCGGATACGCAGTATTTT. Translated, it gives CASSQAGAQISDTQYF.

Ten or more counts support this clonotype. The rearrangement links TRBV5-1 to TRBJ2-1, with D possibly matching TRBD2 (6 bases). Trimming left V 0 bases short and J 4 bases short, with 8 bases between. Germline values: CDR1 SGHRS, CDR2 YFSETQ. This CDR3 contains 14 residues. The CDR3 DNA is TGCGCCAGCAGCTTGGTGGGGACTTACAATGAGCAGTTCTTC. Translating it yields CASSLVGTYNEQFF.

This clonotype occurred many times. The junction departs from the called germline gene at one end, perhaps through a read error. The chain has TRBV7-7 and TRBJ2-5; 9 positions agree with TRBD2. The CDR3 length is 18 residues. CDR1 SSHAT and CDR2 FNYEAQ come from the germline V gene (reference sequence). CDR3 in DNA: TGTGCTAGCAGCTTAGAGACCACGACGACTAGCGGTGTGGAGACCCAGTACTTC. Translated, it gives CASSLETTTTSGVETQYF. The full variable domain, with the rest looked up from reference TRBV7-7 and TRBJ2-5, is GAGVSQSPRYKVTKRGQDVTLRCDPISSHATLYWYQQALGQGPEFLTYFNYEAQPDKSGLPSDRFSAERPEGSISTLTIQRTEQRDSAMYRCASSLETTTTSGVETQYFGPGTRLLVL.

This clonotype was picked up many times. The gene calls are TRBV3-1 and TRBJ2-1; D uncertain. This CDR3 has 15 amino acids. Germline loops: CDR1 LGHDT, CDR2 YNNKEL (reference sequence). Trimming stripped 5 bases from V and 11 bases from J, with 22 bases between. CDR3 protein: CASSLDRKARQQQFF. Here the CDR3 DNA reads TGTGCCAGCAGCTTAGATCGGAAAGCTAGGCAACAGCAGTTCTTC.

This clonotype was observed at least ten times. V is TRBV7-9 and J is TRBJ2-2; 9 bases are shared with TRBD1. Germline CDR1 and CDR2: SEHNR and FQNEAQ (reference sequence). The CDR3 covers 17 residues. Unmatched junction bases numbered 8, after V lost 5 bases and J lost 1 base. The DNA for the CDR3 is TGTGCCAGCAGCGGTACCGGGACAGGGAAGAACACCGGGGAGCTGTTTTTT. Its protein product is CASSGTGTGKNTGELFF. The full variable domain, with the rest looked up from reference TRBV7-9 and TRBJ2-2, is DTGVSQNPRHKITKRGQNVTFRCDPISEHNRLYWYRQTLGQGPEFLTYFQNEAQLEKSRLLSDRFSAERPKGSFSTLEIQRTEQGDSAMYLCASSGTGTGKNTGELFFGEGSRLTVL.

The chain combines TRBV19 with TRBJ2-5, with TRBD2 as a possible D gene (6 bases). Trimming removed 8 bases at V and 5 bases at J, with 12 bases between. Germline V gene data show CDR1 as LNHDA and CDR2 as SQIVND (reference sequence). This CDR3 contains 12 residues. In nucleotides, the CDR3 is TGTGCCAGTCGCAGCGGGCTGGAGACCCAGTACTTC. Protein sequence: CASRSGLETQYF.

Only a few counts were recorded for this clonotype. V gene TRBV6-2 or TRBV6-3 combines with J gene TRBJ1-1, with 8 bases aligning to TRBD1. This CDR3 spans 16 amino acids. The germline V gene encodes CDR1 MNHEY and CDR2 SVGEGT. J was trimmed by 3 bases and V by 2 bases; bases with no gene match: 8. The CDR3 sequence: CASSYERWTGYTEAFF. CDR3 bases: TGTGCCAGCAGTTACGAACGTTGGACAGGGTACACTGAAGCTTTCTTT.

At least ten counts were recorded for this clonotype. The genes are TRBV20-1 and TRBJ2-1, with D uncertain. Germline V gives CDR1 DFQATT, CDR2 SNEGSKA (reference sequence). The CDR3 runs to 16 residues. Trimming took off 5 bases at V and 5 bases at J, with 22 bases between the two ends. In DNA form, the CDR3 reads TGCAGTGCTCCCCCACCAGCGCTCTTTAGACACAATGAGCAGTTCTTC. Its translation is CSAPPPALFRHNEQFF.

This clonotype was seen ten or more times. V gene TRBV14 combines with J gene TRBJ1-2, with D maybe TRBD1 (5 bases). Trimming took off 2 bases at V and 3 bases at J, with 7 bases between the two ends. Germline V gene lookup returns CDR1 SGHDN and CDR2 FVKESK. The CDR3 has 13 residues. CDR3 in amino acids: CASSQQGYYGYTF. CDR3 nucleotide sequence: TGTGCCAGCAGCCAACAGGGTTACTATGGCTACACCTTC.

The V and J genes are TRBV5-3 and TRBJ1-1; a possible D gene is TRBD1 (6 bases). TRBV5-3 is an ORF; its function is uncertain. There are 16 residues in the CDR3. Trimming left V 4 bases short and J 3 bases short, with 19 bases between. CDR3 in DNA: TGTGCCAGAAGCCATACAGGGAATTGGGGGGACACTGAAGCTTTCTTT. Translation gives CARSHTGNWGDTEAFF.

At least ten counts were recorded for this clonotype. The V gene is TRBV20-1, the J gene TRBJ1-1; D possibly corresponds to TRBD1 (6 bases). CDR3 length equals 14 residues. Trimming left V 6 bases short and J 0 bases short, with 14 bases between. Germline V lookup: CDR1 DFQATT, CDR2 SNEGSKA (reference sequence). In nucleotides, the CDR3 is TGCAGTGCCAAGAGGGGGTTGATGAACACTGAAGCTTTCTTT. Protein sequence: CSAKRGLMNTEAFF.

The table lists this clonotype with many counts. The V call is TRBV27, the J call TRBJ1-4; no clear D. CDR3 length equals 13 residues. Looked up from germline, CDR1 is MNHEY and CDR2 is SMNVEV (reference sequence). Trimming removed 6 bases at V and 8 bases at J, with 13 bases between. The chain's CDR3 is CASRRTEEEKLFF. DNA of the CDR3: TGTGCCAGCAGGAGGACCGAGGAAGAAAAACTGTTTTTT.

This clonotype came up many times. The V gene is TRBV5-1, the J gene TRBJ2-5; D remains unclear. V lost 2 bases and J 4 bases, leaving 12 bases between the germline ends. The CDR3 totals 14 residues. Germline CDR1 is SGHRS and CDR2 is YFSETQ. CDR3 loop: CASSFLDGGETQYF. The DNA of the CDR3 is TGCGCCAGCAGCTTCCTGGACGGCGGAGAGACCCAGTACTTC.

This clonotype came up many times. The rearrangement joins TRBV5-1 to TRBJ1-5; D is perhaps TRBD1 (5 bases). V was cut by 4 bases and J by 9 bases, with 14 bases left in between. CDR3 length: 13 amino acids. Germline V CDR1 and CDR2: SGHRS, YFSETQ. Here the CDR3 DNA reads TGCGCCAGCAGCCCCGAATTCCAGGGGCCCCAGCATTTT. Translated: CASSPEFQGPQHF.

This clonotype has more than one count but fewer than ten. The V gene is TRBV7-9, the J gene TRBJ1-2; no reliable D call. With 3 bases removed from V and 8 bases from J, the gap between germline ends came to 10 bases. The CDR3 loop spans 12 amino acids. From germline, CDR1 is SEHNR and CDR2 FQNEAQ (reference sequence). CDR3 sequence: CASSLGLVGYTF. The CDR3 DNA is TGTGCCAGCAGCTTGGGCCTCGTGGGCTACACCTTC. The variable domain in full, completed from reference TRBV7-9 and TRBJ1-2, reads DTGVSQNPRHKITKRGQNVTFRCDPISEHNRLYWYRQTLGQGPEFLTYFQNEAQLEKSRLLSDRFSAERPKGSFSTLEIQRTEQGDSAMYLCASSLGLVGYTFGSGTRLTVV.

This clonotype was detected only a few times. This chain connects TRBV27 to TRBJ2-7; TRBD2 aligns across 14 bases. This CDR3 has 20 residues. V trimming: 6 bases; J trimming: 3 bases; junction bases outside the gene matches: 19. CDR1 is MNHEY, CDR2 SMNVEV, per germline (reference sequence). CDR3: CASRSDPGLAGVGPNYEQYF. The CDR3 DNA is TGTGCCAGCAGGTCCGATCCGGGACTAGCGGGAGTAGGCCCAAACTACGAGCAGTACTTC.

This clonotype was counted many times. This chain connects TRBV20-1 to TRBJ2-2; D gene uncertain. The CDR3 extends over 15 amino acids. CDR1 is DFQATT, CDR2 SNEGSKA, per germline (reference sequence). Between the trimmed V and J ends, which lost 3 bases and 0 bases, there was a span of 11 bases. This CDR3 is CSARGLQANTGELFF. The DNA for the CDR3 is TGCAGTGCTAGGGGTTTGCAGGCGAACACCGGGGAGCTGTTTTTT.

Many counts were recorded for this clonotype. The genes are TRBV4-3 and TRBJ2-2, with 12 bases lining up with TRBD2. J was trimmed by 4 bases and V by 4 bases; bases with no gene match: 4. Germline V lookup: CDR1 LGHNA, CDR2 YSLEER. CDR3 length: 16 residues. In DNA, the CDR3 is TGCGCCAGCAGCCCTCTAGCGGGGGGGGCCACCGGGGAGCTGTTTTTT. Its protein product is CASSPLAGGATGELFF.

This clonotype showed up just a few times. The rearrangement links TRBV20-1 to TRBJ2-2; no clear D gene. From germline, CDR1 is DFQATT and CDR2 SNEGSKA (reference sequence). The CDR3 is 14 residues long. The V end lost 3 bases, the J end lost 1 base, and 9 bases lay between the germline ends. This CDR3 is CSARVAENTGELFF. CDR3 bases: TGCAGTGCTAGGGTCGCGGAGAACACCGGGGAGCTGTTTTTT.